This entry features one TCR beta chain sequence. How the authors handled the data: Nucleated cell counts were estimated from reference gene primer amplification. Assay: immunoSEQ multiplex PCR; the TCRdb copy retains only in-frame clones and omits some. V, J and clone size were drawn from that table, and D and trimming were deduced from the DNA. The sample shows 50,000 to 60,000 clones, roughly four fifths of them seen only once. This sample was included in a study of blood T cell repertoires in COVID-19. The wider study: The United States, Italy and Spain provided the acute and convalescent COVID-19 samples. From T cells, B-cell-depleted T cells, or PBMCs came the material, which was cDNA or gDNA.

The receptor's source is a human donor in a cohort sampled during active or convalescent COVID-19. Sequencing used peripheral blood.

Here the CDR3 DNA reads TGCGCCAGCAGCTTAGCGGGAGCGGATACGCAGTATTTT. This sequence encodes CASSLAGADTQYF. J is TRBJ2-3 and V is TRBV5-1, with 8 positions matching TRBD2. The CDR3 is made up of 13 amino acids. From germline, CDR1 is SGHRS and CDR2 YFSETQ. With 2 bases clipped from V and 6 bases from J, the junction kept 2 bases outside the gene matches. The variable domain in full, with the rest retrieved from reference TRBV5-1 and TRBJ2-3, is KAGVTQTPRYLIKTRGQQVTLSCSPISGHRSVSWYQQTPGQGLQFLFEYFSETQRNKGNFPGRFSGRQFSNSRSEMNVSTLELGDSALYLCASSLAGADTQYFGPGTRLTVL.